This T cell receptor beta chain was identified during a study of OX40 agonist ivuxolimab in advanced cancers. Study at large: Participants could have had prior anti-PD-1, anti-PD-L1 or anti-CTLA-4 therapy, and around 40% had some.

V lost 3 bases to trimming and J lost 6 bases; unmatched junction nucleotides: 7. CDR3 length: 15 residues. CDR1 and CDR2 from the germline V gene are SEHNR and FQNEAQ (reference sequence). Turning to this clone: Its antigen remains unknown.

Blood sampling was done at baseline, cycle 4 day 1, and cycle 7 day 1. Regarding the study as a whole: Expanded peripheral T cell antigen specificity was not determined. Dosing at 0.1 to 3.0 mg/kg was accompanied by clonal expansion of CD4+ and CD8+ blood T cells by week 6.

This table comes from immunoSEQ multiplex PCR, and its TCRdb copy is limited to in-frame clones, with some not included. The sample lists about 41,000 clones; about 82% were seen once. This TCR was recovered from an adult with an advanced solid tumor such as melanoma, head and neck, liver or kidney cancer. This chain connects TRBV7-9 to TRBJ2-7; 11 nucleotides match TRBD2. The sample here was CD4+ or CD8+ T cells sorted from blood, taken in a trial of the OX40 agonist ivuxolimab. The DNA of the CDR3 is TGTGCCAGCAGCTTTCACGGGACTAGCGGAGTCGAGCAGTACTTC. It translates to CASSFHGTSGVEQYF.